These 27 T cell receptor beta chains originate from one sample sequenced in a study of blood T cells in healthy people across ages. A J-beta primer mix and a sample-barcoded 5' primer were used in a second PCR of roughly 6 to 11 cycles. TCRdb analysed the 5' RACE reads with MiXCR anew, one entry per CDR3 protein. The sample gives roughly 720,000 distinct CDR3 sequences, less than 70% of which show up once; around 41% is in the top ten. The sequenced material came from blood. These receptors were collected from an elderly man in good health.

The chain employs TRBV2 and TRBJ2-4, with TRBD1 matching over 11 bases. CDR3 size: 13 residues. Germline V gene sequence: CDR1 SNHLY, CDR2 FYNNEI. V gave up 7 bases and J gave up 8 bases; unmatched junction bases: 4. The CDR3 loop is CASTRDRGDIQYF. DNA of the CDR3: TGTGCCAGCACTAGGGACAGGGGGGACATTCAGTACTTC.

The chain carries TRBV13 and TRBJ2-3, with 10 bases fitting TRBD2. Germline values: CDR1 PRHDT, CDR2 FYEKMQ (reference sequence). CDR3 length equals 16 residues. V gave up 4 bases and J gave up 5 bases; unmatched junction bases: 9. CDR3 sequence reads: CASSYGTSERVDTQYF. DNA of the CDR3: TGTGCCAGCAGCTACGGGACTAGCGAACGGGTAGATACGCAGTATTTT.

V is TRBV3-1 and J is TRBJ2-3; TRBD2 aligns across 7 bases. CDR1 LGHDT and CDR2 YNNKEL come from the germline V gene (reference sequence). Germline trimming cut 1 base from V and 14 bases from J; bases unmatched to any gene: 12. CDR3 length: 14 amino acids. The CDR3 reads CASSQAVAGRYAYF. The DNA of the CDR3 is TGTGCCAGCAGCCAAGCGGTAGCGGGTAGATACGCGTATTTT.

The CDR3 sequence: CAIRSSGRYEQYF. CDR3 DNA sequence: TGTGCCATCCGCTCTAGCGGGAGGTACGAGCAGTACTTC. The rearrangement links TRBV6-2 or TRBV6-3 to TRBJ2-4; the match to TRBD2 covers 11 bases. The closer fit of TRBJ2-7 to the DNA end suggests the J call may be wrong. In germline, CDR1 is MNHEY, CDR2 SVGEGT. There are 13 residues in the CDR3.

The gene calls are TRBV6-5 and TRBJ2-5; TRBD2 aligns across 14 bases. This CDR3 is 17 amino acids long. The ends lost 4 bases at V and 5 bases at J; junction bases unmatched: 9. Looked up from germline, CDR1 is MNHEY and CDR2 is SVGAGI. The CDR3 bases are TGTGCCAGCAGTTCCGGGACTAGCGGGAGCAGGTCGGAGACCCAGTACTTC. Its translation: CASSSGTSGSRSETQYF.

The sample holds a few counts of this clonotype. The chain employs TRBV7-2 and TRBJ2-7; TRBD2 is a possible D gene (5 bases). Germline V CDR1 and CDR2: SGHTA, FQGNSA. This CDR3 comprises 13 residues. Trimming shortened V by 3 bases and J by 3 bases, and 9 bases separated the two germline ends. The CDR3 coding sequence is TGTGCCAGCAGCTTCGGCGGGCACTACGAGCAGTACTTC. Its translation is CASSFGGHYEQYF. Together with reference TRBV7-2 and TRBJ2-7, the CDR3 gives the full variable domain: GAGVSQSPSNKVTEKGKDVELRCDPISGHTALYWYRQSLGQGLEFLIYFQGNSAPDKSGLPSDRFSAERTGGSVSTLTIQRTQQEDSAVYLCASSFGGHYEQYFGPGTRLTVT.

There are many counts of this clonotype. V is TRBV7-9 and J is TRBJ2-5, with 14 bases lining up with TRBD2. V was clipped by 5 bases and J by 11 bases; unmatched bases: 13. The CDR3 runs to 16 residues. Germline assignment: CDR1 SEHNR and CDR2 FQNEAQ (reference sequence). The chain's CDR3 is CASSAGLAGGVWEQYF. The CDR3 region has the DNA TGTGCCAGCAGCGCCGGACTAGCGGGGGGAGTTTGGGAGCAGTACTTC.

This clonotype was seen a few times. The CDR3, as DNA: TGTGCCATCAGTGAGTCGTTTAGCGGGAGAACCAATGAGCAGTTCTTC. Residues: CAISESFSGRTNEQFF. The genes are TRBV10-3 and TRBJ2-1, with TRBD2 identical over 9 bases. Germline trimming cut 0 bases from V and 6 bases from J; bases unmatched to any gene: 6. This CDR3 has 16 residues. Per the germline V gene, CDR1 is ENHRY and CDR2 is SYGVKD.

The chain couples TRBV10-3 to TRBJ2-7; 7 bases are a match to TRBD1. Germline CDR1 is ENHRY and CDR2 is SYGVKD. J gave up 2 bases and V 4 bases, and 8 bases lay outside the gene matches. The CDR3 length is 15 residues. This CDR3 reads CAISVGTELTYEQYF. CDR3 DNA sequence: TGTGCCATCAGTGTGGGGACAGAACTAACCTACGAGCAGTACTTC.

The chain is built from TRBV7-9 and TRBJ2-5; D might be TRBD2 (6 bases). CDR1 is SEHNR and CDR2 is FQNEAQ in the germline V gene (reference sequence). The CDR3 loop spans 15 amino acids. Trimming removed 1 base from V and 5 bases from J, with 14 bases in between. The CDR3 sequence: CASSLGSGGFETQYF. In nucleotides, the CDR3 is TGTGCCAGCAGCTTAGGAAGTGGAGGGTTCGAGACCCAGTACTTC.

The CDR3 spells CASSPTASGKPEQYF. DNA of the CDR3: TGTGCCAGCAGTCCGACCGCTAGCGGGAAGCCTGAGCAGTACTTC. The V gene is TRBV27, the J gene TRBJ2-5, with 9 nucleotides matching TRBD2. After removal of 5 bases from V and 11 bases from J, the junction contained 15 bases not matched to a gene. From germline, CDR1 is MNHEY and CDR2 SMNVEV (reference sequence). CDR3 length equals 15 residues.

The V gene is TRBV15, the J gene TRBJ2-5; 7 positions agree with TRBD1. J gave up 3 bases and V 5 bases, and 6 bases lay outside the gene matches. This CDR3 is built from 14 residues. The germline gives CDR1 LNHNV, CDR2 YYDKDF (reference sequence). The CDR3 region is CATSPGQPKETQYF. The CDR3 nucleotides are TGTGCCACCAGCCCGGGACAGCCCAAAGAGACCCAGTACTTC.

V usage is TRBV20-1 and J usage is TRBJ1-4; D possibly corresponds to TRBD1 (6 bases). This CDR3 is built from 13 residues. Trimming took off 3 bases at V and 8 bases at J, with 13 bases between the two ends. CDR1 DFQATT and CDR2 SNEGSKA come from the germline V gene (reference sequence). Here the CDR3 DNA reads TGCAGTGCTAGTCCCAGGGGCGTGGAAAAACTGTTTTTT. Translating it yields CSASPRGVEKLFF.

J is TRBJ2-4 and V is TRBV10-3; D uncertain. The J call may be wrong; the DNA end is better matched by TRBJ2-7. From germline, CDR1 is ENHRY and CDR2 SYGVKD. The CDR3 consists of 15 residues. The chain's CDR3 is CAISESGESYYEQYF. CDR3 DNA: TGTGCCATCAGTGAGTCTGGGGAATCTTACTACGAGCAGTACTTC.

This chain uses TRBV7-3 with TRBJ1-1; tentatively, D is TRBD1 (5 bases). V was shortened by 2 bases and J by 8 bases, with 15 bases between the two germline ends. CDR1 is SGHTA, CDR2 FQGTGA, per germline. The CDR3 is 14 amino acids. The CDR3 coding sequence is TGTGCCAGCAGCTTAGGGGGGGAGGGGTCAGAAGCTTTCTTT. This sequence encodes CASSLGGEGSEAFF.

Here the CDR3 reads CSVLYQGRGETQYF. DNA for the CDR3: TGCAGCGTTTTATACCAGGGGAGGGGGGAGACCCAGTACTTC. V usage is TRBV29-1 and J usage is TRBJ2-5; D possibly corresponds to TRBD2 (7 bases). The V and J ends lost 5 bases and 5 bases respectively, with 18 bases between them. This CDR3 is built from 14 residues. Germline loops: CDR1 SQVTM, CDR2 ANQGSEA.

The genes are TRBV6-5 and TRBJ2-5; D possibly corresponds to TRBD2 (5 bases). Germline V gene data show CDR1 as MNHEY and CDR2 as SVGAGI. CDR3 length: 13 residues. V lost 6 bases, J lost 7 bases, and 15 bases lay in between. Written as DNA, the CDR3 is TGTGCCAGCAGATCGGACTCCCCACCGACCCAGTACTTC. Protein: CASRSDSPPTQYF.

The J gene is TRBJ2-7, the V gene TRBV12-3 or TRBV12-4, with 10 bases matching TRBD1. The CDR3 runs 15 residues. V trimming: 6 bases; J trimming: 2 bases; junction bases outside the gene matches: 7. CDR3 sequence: CASRLSGTGAYEQYF. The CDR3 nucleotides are TGTGCCAGCAGGCTCTCAGGGACAGGGGCCTACGAGCAGTACTTC.

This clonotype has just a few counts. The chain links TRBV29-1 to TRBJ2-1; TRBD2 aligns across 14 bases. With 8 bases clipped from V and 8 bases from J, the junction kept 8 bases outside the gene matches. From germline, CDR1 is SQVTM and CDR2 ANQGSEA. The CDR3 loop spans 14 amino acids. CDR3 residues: CSTGTSGSFYEQFF. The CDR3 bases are TGCAGCACCGGGACTAGCGGGAGTTTCTATGAGCAGTTCTTC.

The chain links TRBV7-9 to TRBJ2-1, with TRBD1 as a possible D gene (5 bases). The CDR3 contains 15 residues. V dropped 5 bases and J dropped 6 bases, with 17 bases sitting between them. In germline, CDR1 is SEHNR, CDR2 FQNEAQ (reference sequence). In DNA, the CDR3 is TGTGCCAGCAGCCAAAGCAGGGTTGGGCCCAATGAGCAGTTCTTC. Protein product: CASSQSRVGPNEQFF. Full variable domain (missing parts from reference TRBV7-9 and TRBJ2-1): DTGVSQNPRHKITKRGQNVTFRCDPISEHNRLYWYRQTLGQGPEFLTYFQNEAQLEKSRLLSDRFSAERPKGSFSTLEIQRTEQGDSAMYLCASSQSRVGPNEQFFGPGTRLTVL.

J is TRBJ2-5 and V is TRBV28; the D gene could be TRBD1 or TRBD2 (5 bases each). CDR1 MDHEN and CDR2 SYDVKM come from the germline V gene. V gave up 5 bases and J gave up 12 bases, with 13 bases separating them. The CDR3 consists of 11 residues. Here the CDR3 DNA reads TGTGCCAGCAGTCCGGGGACCCGGGAGTACTTC. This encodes CASSPGTREYF.

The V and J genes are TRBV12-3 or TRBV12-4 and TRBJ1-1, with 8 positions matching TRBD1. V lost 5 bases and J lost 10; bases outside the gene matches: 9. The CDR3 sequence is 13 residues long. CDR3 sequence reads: CASSRGQGGPAFF. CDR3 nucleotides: TGTGCCAGCAGTCGAGGACAGGGAGGTCCAGCTTTCTTT.

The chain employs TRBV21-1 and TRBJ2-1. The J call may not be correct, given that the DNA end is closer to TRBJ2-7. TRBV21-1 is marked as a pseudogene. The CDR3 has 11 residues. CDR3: CANYTYNEQYF. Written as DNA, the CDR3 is TGTGCCAACTATACCTACAATGAGCAGTACTTC.

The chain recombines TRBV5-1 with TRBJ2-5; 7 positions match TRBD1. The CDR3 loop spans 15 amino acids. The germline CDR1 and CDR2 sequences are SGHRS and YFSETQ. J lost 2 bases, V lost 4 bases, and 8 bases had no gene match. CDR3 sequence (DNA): TGCGCCAGCAGCCCCCCAACAGGGGTACAAGAGACCCAGTACTTC. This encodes CASSPPTGVQETQYF. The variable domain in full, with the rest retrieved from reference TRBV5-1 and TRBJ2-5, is KAGVTQTPRYLIKTRGQQVTLSCSPISGHRSVSWYQQTPGQGLQFLFEYFSETQRNKGNFPGRFSGRQFSNSRSEMNVSTLELGDSALYLCASSPPTGVQETQYFGPGTRLLVL.

The CDR3, as DNA: TGTGCCAGCAGCTTAGGCCCCAACCAGCCCAACACCGGGGAGCTGTTTTTT. It yields the protein CASSLGPNQPNTGELFF. The J gene is TRBJ2-2, the V gene TRBV7-9, with D uncertain. V lost 1 base to trimming and J lost 2 bases, with 14 bases between them. Germline assignment: CDR1 SEHNR and CDR2 FQNEAQ (reference sequence). The CDR3 contains 17 residues.

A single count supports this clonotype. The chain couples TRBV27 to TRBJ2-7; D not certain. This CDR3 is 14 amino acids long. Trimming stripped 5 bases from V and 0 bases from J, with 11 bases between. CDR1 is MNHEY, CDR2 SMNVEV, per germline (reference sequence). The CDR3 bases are TGTGCCAGCAGTCCGACGAGACCCTCCTACGAGCAGTACTTC. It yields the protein CASSPTRPSYEQYF.

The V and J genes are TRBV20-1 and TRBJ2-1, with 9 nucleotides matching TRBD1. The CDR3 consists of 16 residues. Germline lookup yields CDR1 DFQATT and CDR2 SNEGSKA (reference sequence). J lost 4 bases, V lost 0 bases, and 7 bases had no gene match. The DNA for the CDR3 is TGCAGTGCTAGAGAGGATGGGACAGGGAATTACAATGAGCAGTTCTTC. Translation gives CSAREDGTGNYNEQFF.